Listed below are T cell receptor beta chains from one sample, sequenced in a study of blood T cell repertoires in COVID-19. The protocol was immunoSEQ multiplex PCR, while the TCRdb copy is restricted to in-frame clones and leaves out a portion. This sample carries some 200,000 clones, about 79% of them seen once, and the ten largest clones take roughly 1.3%. The specimen was PBMCs or T cells enriched from blood (not recorded which). These receptors came from a woman aged 40 to 49 with acute COVID-19. Both conserved end residues are part of each CDR3. The D gene is left open where the match is weak. Expanded clones get a size class; other rows say once, few or many, or leave the size out.

D	V	J	size	DNA	CDR3
NA	TRBV19	TRBJ2-3	NA	TGTGCCAGTAAACTCGGAGAGGGCACAGATACGCAGTATTTT	CASKLGEGTDTQYF
NA	TRBV4-2	TRBJ1-1	NA	TGTGCCAGCAGCCAAGTCGGCAGGGGATATGAAGCTTTCTTT	CASSQVGRGYEAFF
NA	TRBV6-5	TRBJ1-6	NA	TGTGCCAGCAGTTACTCGATAGGGGGTTATAATTCACCCCTCCACTTT	CASSYSIGGYNSPLHF
TRBD1	TRBV11-2	TRBJ1-2	NA	TGTGCCAGCAGCGGCCGGGACAGGGGTGGCTACACCTTC	CASSGRDRGGYTF
TRBD2	TRBV10-3	TRBJ2-5	NA	TGTGCCATCAGCCTGAGCGGGAGCGGCGAGACCCAGTACTTC	CAISLSGSGETQYF
NA	TRBV7-9	TRBJ1-2	NA	TGTGCCAGCAGCCTCTATGGCTACACCTTC	CASSLYGYTF
NA	TRBV2	TRBJ2-1	NA	TGTGCCAGCGCCCGGAAGGGGGATGAGCAGTTCTTC	CASARKGDEQFF
TRBD2	TRBV28	TRBJ2-1	few	TGTGCCAGCAAAAGCGGGACGCGATACAATGAGCAGTTCTTC	CASKSGTRYNEQFF
TRBD1	TRBV7-8	TRBJ2-5	NA	TGTGCCAGCAGGGACAGGGGAGCGGAGACCCAGTACTTC	CASRDRGAETQYF
NA	TRBV7-9	TRBJ1-1	few	TGTGCCAGCAGCCCTGGGGGGGTCCTGAACACTGAAGCTTTCTTT	CASSPGGVLNTEAFF
TRBD2	TRBV24-1	TRBJ2-7	NA	TGTGCCACCAGTGACCGCGGGACTAGCGGGCCCACCTACGAGCAGTACTTC	CATSDRGTSGPTYEQYF
NA	TRBV6-5	TRBJ2-7	NA	TGTGCCAGCAGTTACTCTGGGGGGACCTACGAGCAGTACTTC	CASSYSGGTYEQYF
TRBD2	TRBV5-1	TRBJ2-5	NA	TGCGCCAGCAGCTTGGCCGGACTAGCGGGGAGTGAGACCCAGTACTTC	CASSLAGLAGSETQYF
TRBD1	TRBV14	TRBJ1-4	NA	TGTGCCAGCAGCCAACTGCTGGGACAGGGGTCTGAAAAACTGTTTTTT	CASSQLLGQGSEKLFF
NA	TRBV19	TRBJ1-5	NA	TGTGCCAGTAGTAACAGGAATCAGCCCCAGCATTTT	CASSNRNQPQHF
TRBD2	TRBV18	TRBJ2-1	NA	TGTGCCAGCTCACCGGGACTAGCGGGACTAAACCCCTACAATGAGCAGTTCTTC	CASSPGLAGLNPYNEQFF
TRBD1	TRBV28	TRBJ2-3	NA	TGTGCCAGCAGTTCCCCACAGGGGGCGGGTGCAGATACGCAGTATTTT	CASSSPQGAGADTQYF
NA	TRBV18	TRBJ1-1	many	TGTGCCAGCTCACCAATCTCCAGGAACACTGAAGCTTTCTTT	CASSPISRNTEAFF
NA	TRBV16	TRBJ1-1	NA	TGTGCCAGCAGCCAACCGGACAACTTGAACACTGAAGCTTTCTTT	CASSQPDNLNTEAFF
NA	TRBV13	TRBJ2-5	NA	TGTGCCAGCAGCTTCCGGGGGACCCCAGAGACCCAGTACTTC	CASSFRGTPETQYF
NA	TRBV6-2/TRBV6-3	TRBJ1-1	NA	TGTGCCAGCAGCTCCCCTTATACAACGTCCTTCATGAACACTGAAGCTTTCTTT	CASSSPYTTSFMNTEAFF
TRBD2	TRBV19	TRBJ2-7	NA	TGTGCCACCTCGGGACTAGCGGGAGGGATTTATTACGAGCAGTACTTC	CATSGLAGGIYYEQYF
TRBD1	TRBV18	TRBJ1-6	NA	TGTGCCAGCTCACGTGGGACAGGCGCTAATTCACCCCTCCACTTT	CASSRGTGANSPLHF
TRBD1	TRBV3-1/TRBV3-2	TRBJ2-7	NA	TGTGCCAGCAGCCCAGACAGGGTTGACTACGAGCAGTACTTC	CASSPDRVDYEQYF
NA	TRBV19	TRBJ2-3	NA	TGTGCCAGTAGTATGCGGGGCACGCAGTATTTT	CASSMRGTQYF
NA	TRBV4-3	TRBJ2-3	NA	TGCGCCAGCAGCCAGGGGCCCCCCCCGGGCACAGATACGCAGTATTTT	CASSQGPPPGTDTQYF
NA	TRBV28	TRBJ2-7	once	TGTGCCAGCAGTATACTAGCTACCTACGAGCAGTACTTC	CASSILATYEQYF
TRBD2	TRBV6-4	TRBJ2-3	NA	TGTGCCAGCAGTGCCGGGACTAGCGGGGGGGCCACAGATACGCAGTATTTT	CASSAGTSGGATDTQYF
NA	TRBV7-8	TRBJ2-1	NA	TGTGCCAGCAGCTTAGCGGGAGTCTACAATGAGCAGTTCTTC	CASSLAGVYNEQFF
NA	TRBV3-1/TRBV3-2	TRBJ2-5	NA	TGTGCCAGCAGCCAAGATCCGGCTAGTTTGGAGACCCAGTACTTC	CASSQDPASLETQYF
NA	TRBV19	TRBJ1-5	NA	TGTGCCAGTAGTATTGGGGGGGCTCAGCCCCAGCATTTT	CASSIGGAQPQHF
NA	TRBV7-2	TRBJ1-6	NA	TGTGCCAGCAGCCTCTCCTCTGGCAGGGGAGCGTCGGCACCCCTCCACTTT	CASSLSSGRGASAPLHF
NA	TRBV5-1	TRBJ2-5	NA	TGCGCCAGCAGCTGGAAGGGGGGGTTGGAGGAGACCCAGTACTTC	CASSWKGGLEETQYF
TRBD1	TRBV9	TRBJ1-6	NA	TGTGCCAGCACTCCGGGACAGGGGGCGAATTCACCCCTCCACTTT	CASTPGQGANSPLHF
TRBD2	TRBV20-1	TRBJ2-1	NA	TGCAGTGCTGGTGGACTAGCGGGAGTTCAAATCTTCAATGAGCAGTTCTTC	CSAGGLAGVQIFNEQFF
NA	TRBV3-1/TRBV3-2	TRBJ1-4	NA	TGTGCCAGCAGCCAACAGGGGTCTGAAAAACTGTTTTTT	CASSQQGSEKLFF
NA	TRBV2	TRBJ2-1	once	TGTGCCAGCAAATCGGGAGCGGTGTATGAGCAGTTCTTC	CASKSGAVYEQFF
NA	TRBV11-2	TRBJ1-2	once	TGTGCCAGCAGCGACGGGACATTCTATGGCTACACCTTC	CASSDGTFYGYTF
NA	TRBV5-1	TRBJ2-1	once	TGCGCCAGCAGCTTGGGGGGAGGCGGGAACAATGAGCAGTTCTTC	CASSLGGGGNNEQFF
NA	TRBV7-9	TRBJ1-6	NA	TGTGCCAGCGACTCTGGCGCCCTAGATTCACCCCTCCACTTT	CASDSGALDSPLHF
NA	TRBV6-5	TRBJ1-6	NA	TGTGCCAGCAGCTTAGGGGCCAGGGTGGGTTCACCCCTCCACTTT	CASSLGARVGSPLHF
TRBD2	TRBV9	TRBJ2-1	NA	TGTGCCAGCAGCGTGGGCGGGAGGGCCAGCTACAATGAGCAGTTCTTC	CASSVGGRASYNEQFF
TRBD2	TRBV7-2	TRBJ2-1	NA	TGTGCCAGCAGCCCGCGGACTAGCGGGATCCCCGTCTACAATGAGCAGTTCTTC	CASSPRTSGIPVYNEQFF
NA	TRBV19	TRBJ2-3	few	TGTGCCAGTAGTTCCCAGAAAGATGGTTTCGATACGCAGTATTTT	CASSSQKDGFDTQYF
NA	TRBV24-1	TRBJ2-7	few	TGTGCCACCAGGACGCCAGGTGGAGAGCAGTACTTC	CATRTPGGEQYF
NA	TRBV11-2	TRBJ1-1	NA	TGTGCCAGCAGCTTAGCAAGAGACGGGAGAGGTGCTTTCTTT	CASSLARDGRGAFF
TRBD1	TRBV6-5	TRBJ1-5	NA	TGTGCCAGCAGTCCCGACAGGGGGAATCAGCCCCAGCATTTT	CASSPDRGNQPQHF
TRBD2	TRBV6-4	TRBJ2-3	NA	TGTGCCAGCAGTGACTCCGGAGCGGGGGGCACAGATACGCAGTATTTT	CASSDSGAGGTDTQYF
NA	TRBV6-6	TRBJ1-2	NA	TGTGCCAGCAGTTACTCGAAGATAGCTAACTATGGCTACACCTTC	CASSYSKIANYGYTF
NA	TRBV2	TRBJ1-4	NA	TGTGCCAGCAGTGATCGCCCGGGGTTCGGAGAAAAACTGTTTTTT	CASSDRPGFGEKLFF
NA	TRBV4-3	TRBJ1-6	NA	TGCGCCAGCAGCCAAGATTACCGGGGGGTCCCTTCACCCCTCCACTTT	CASSQDYRGVPSPLHF
NA	TRBV30	TRBJ1-3	NA	TGTGCCTGGAGTGTAAAAGGGGCTGGAAACACCATATATTTT	CAWSVKGAGNTIYF
NA	TRBV7-6	TRBJ1-1	NA	TGTGCCAGCAGCCGGAGTTCCGGGACACAGAACACTGAAGCTTTCTTT	CASSRSSGTQNTEAFF
NA	TRBV10-2	TRBJ1-4	NA	TGCGCCAGCAGTCCCAGGGACTCGTCGCGTGAAAAACTGTTTTTT	CASSPRDSSREKLFF
TRBD2	TRBV11-2	TRBJ2-1	NA	TGTGCCAGCAGCTTAGGGGCTAGCGGGGGGAACCTACAACTTGAGCAGTTCTTC	CASSLGASGGNLQLEQFF
TRBD1	TRBV19	TRBJ1-2	NA	TGTGCCAGTAGTATCCTCCAGGGGGCCGGTGGCTACACCTTC	CASSILQGAGGYTF